The T cell receptor (beta chain) under discussion was sequenced for a study of T cell responses to AZD1222 COVID-19 vaccine. Overall study context: Pooled in the analysis were second doses at about 4 or about 12 weeks.

In regard to this clone: Its antigen is currently unknown.

Data came from immunoSEQ multiplex PCR; TCRdb stores just in-frame clones and leaves some out. The data show about 190,000 clones, with 92% seen just once and approximately 1.3% held by the top ten. Overall study results and limits: Elevations in Spike-specific TCR breadth and depth followed administration of two AZD1222 doses. Regions left unmutated in variants are reportedly the target of nearly half of spike-specific TCRs.

This CDR3 has 16 amino acids. The junction had 10 bases not matched to a gene; V was cut back by 7 bases and J by 4 bases. Germline assignment: CDR1 MDHEN and CDR2 SYDVKM. The chain links TRBV28 to TRBJ2-2; 9 bases align to TRBD2. This TCR was sampled from an adult in good health. The source was peripheral blood, collected on day 0 of AZD1222 vaccination. The CDR3 DNA reads TGTGCCAGCACCCAGCTAGCGGGGATAAGCACCGGGGAGCTGTTTTTT. Translation gives CASTQLAGISTGELFF.